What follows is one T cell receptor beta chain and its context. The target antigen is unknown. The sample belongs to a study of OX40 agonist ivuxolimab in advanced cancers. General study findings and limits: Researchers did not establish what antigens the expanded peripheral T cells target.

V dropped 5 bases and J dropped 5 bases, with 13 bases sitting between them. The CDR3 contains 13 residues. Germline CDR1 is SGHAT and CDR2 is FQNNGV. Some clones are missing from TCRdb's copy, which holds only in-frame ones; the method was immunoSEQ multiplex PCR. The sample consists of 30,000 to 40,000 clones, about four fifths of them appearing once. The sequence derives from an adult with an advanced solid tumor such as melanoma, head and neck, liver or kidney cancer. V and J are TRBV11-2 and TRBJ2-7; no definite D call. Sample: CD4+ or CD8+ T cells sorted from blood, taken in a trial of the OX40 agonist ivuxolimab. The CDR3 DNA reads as TGTGCCAGCAGCCTCGATCTGTACCACGAGCAGTACTTC. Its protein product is CASSLDLYHEQYF.